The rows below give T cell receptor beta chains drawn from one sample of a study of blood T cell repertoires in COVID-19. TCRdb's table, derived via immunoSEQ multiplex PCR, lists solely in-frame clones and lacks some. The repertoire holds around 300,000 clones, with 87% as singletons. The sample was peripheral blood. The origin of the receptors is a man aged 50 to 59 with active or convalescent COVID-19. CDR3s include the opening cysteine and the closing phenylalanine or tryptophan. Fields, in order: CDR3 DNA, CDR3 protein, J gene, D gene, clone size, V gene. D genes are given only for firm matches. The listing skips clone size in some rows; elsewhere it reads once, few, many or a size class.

TGTGCCAGTAGTCGTACAGGAGAACGCAATCAGCCCCAGCATTTT CASSRTGERNQPQHF TRBJ1-5 - - TRBV19
TGCGCCAGCGGGGAGGGTCCCATGAACACTGAAGCTTTCTTT CASGEGPMNTEAFF TRBJ1-1 - - TRBV5-1
TGTGCCAGCAGCCAAAACCCCCAGGGGAGCAATCAGCCCCAGCATTTT CASSQNPQGSNQPQHF TRBJ1-5 - - TRBV4-2
TGTGCCAGCAGCACTAGCGGCAGCACAGATACGCAGTATTTT CASSTSGSTDTQYF TRBJ2-3 TRBD2 - TRBV9
TGTGCCAGCAGCCCTAGGAGGAGCTCCTATAATTCACCCCTCCACTTT CASSPRRSSYNSPLHF TRBJ1-6 - - TRBV3-1/TRBV3-2
TGCGCCAGCAGCCCCGGGACTAGTAACACCGGGGAGCTGTTTTTT CASSPGTSNTGELFF TRBJ2-2 TRBD2 - TRBV5-1
TGTGCCAGCAAGCCCATAGGGGGCATCGAAAAACTGTTTTTT CASKPIGGIEKLFF TRBJ1-4 TRBD1 - TRBV6-5
TGCGCCAGCAGAAAAATACAGGGGGGGAGCTATGGCTACACCTTC CASRKIQGGSYGYTF TRBJ1-2 TRBD1 - TRBV5-1
TGTGCCAGCAGCCCGGACAGAAGCACAGATACGCAGTATTTT CASSPDRSTDTQYF TRBJ2-3 - once TRBV7-3
TGTGCCAGCGCGGAACAGGGGAAGGGGGGAGCTTTCTTT CASAEQGKGGAFF TRBJ1-1 TRBD1 few TRBV28
TGTGCCAGCTCACCAGGGCCGGCGGGTGAGGAAAAACTGTTTTTT CASSPGPAGEEKLFF TRBJ1-4 - - TRBV18
TGTGCCAGCAGTTTACTAGCGGGAGGCTGGTCCACAGATACGCAGTATTTT CASSLLAGGWSTDTQYF TRBJ2-3 TRBD2 - TRBV28
TGCGCCAGCAGCCAGACAGGGGGCGAGGGAGAGACCCAGTACTTC CASSQTGGEGETQYF TRBJ2-5 TRBD1 - TRBV4-3
TGTGCCAGCAGTCTACAGGGGGACCGTGAAAAACTGTTTTTT CASSLQGDREKLFF TRBJ1-4 TRBD1 - TRBV27
TGTGCCAGCAGCTTTTCTAGCGGTAACTCCTACGAGCAGTACTTC CASSFSSGNSYEQYF TRBJ2-7 TRBD2 - TRBV7-2
TGTGCCAGCAGCTCAGAGACCGGGGGAAACTATGGCTACACCTTC CASSSETGGNYGYTF TRBJ1-2 - - TRBV7-9
TGTGCCAGCGCTTCTACCCTCGGCTACGAGCAGTACTTC CASASTLGYEQYF TRBJ2-7 - - TRBV12-3/TRBV12-4
TGTGCCAGCAGCTTACTCCCTAGACAGGGCATGAACTATGGCTACACCTTC CASSLLPRQGMNYGYTF TRBJ1-2 TRBD1 once TRBV7-2
TGTGCCAGCAGCTTAGGGAGCCTGGTCACTGAAGCTTTCTTT CASSLGSLVTEAFF TRBJ1-1 - - TRBV7-8
TGCAGCGTTGAAGCTACAGGGGCACTAGGGGCAGATACGCAGTATTTT CSVEATGALGADTQYF TRBJ2-3 TRBD1 once TRBV29-1
TGCGCCAGCAGCCTGACCTCCGGGACAGGGGGCGACGGCTACACCTTC CASSLTSGTGGDGYTF TRBJ1-2 TRBD1 - TRBV4-1
TGTGCCAGCACTCCACTGGCAGGGGCTGAAGCTTTCTTT CASTPLAGAEAFF TRBJ1-1 - once TRBV7-9
TGTGCCAGCAGTCTGGGGAGGGGCAGGGCGAATGAAAAACTGTTTTTT CASSLGRGRANEKLFF TRBJ1-4 - - TRBV28
TGTGCCAGCAGCTTACAGGGGACGGAAAAACTGTTTTTT CASSLQGTEKLFF TRBJ1-4 - - TRBV7-9
TGTGCCAGTAGCAAGGGACACCCTTACGAGCAGTACTTC CASSKGHPYEQYF TRBJ2-7 - - TRBV19
TGTGCCAGCAGTGTCCGGGACAGGGCTTCAACTAATGAAAAACTGTTTTTT CASSVRDRASTNEKLFF TRBJ1-4 TRBD1 - TRBV27
TGTGCCAGTTTCGACAGGGGCACTGAAGCTTTCTTT CASFDRGTEAFF TRBJ1-1 TRBD1 - TRBV28
TGTGCCAGCAGCTTAGGGGAGGCGGGGTTTGCAATTTACGAGCAGTACTTC CASSLGEAGFAIYEQYF TRBJ2-7 - - TRBV7-8
TGTGCCAGCAGCCTCCAGCGGGGTTTTGGAAACACCATATATTTT CASSLQRGFGNTIYF TRBJ1-3 - - TRBV28
TGTGCCAGTAGTCTCGGGACTTCTAATAATGAAAAACTGTTTTTT CASSLGTSNNEKLFF TRBJ1-4 - - TRBV19
TGTGCCAGCAGCCCCTCCCTAGCGGGGGGCCAAGATACGCAGTATTTT CASSPSLAGGQDTQYF TRBJ2-3 TRBD2 - TRBV9
TGTGCCAGCGACAGAGGGACTAGCGGGGAGACCCAGTACTTC CASDRGTSGETQYF TRBJ2-5 TRBD2 - TRBV11-2
TGTGCCAGCAGCCTAGGAGGCCCTTACAATGAGCAGTTCTTC CASSLGGPYNEQFF TRBJ2-1 - - TRBV7-3
TGTGCCAGCAGTTTGGTGACAGGCTCTCATCAGCCCCAGCATTTT CASSLVTGSHQPQHF TRBJ1-5 - - TRBV28
TGTGCCAGCTCACCAGGAGGGGTGGCCTATGGCTACACCTTC CASSPGGVAYGYTF TRBJ1-2 - - TRBV18
TGCAGTGCTAGTGATTTAGCGGGAGGTCGTAACAATGAGCAGTTCTTC CSASDLAGGRNNEQFF TRBJ2-1 TRBD2 - TRBV20-1
TGTGCCAGCAGTTCCGACAGGGGGGCTAATTCACCCCTCCACTTT CASSSDRGANSPLHF TRBJ1-6 TRBD1 - TRBV28
TGTGCCTTTACCAAACAGGGTTCACCCCTCCACTTT CAFTKQGSPLHF TRBJ1-6 - once TRBV30
TGTGCCAGCAGCCAAATGGGCAGCGGGAGGTACCAGGCATATACGCAGTATTTT CASSQMGSGRYQAYTQYF TRBJ2-3 TRBD2 - TRBV3-1/TRBV3-2
TGCGCCAGCAGCTTGATCCCAGGACCTAGCACTACTGAAGCTTTCTTT CASSLIPGPSTTEAFF TRBJ1-1 - - TRBV5-1
TGCGCCAGCAGTGATACTAGCGGGAGAAACCTCTACGAGCAGTACTTC CASSDTSGRNLYEQYF TRBJ2-7 TRBD2 - TRBV10-1
TGTGCCAGCAGTTTGGGCGGGACAGGGTATAATTCACCCCTCCACTTT CASSLGGTGYNSPLHF TRBJ1-6 TRBD1 - TRBV28
TGTGCCAGCAGTCCTTACAGCGGAACCTTCTACGAGCAGTACTTC CASSPYSGTFYEQYF TRBJ2-7 - - TRBV27
TGTGCCAGCAGTCCGGGGGTAGGGTTAGAGGAAAAACTGTTTTTT CASSPGVGLEEKLFF TRBJ1-4 - - TRBV6-5
TGTGCCAGCAGTTTACCGGGTGCAACTAATGAAAAACTGTTTTTT CASSLPGATNEKLFF TRBJ1-4 - - TRBV28
TGTGCCAGCAGTCCGACTAGCGGGGAAAATGAGCAGTTCTTC CASSPTSGENEQFF TRBJ2-1 TRBD2 - TRBV6-6
TGTGCCAGCAGCGCCCCAGGGGGTTTAGCTTTCTTT CASSAPGGLAFF TRBJ1-1 TRBD1 once TRBV9
TGTGCCTGGAATACCGGGACAGCAACCTACGAGCAGTACTTC CAWNTGTATYEQYF TRBJ2-7 TRBD1 - TRBV30
TGTGCCAGCGAACCGGGACAGGCCTCTGGGGCCAACGTCCTGACTTTC CASEPGQASGANVLTF TRBJ2-6 TRBD1 - TRBV28
TGTGCCAGTAGTATGGGACAGGGCGCTAACTATGGCTACACCTTC CASSMGQGANYGYTF TRBJ1-2 TRBD1 - TRBV19
TGTGCCAGCAGTTTTGTGACAGGGGAGGTGTTTTTT CASSFVTGEVFF TRBJ1-4 TRBD1 few TRBV12-3/TRBV12-4
TGTGCCAGCATTCCCGGGACAGGGTGGGACAATGAGCAGTTCTTC CASIPGTGWDNEQFF TRBJ2-1 TRBD1 - TRBV5-8
TGTGCCACCAGCAGAGGACAGGGGGGATCCTCCTACGAGCAGTACTTC CATSRGQGGSSYEQYF TRBJ2-7 TRBD1 - TRBV15
TGCGCCAGCAGCCCCTCACCAGTAACCCTCTCTGGAAACACCATATATTTT CASSPSPVTLSGNTIYF TRBJ1-3 - once TRBV4-1